The 8 T cell receptor beta chains presented below share a single source sample, sequenced in a study of blood T cell repertoires in COVID-19. Repertoires were generated with immunoSEQ multiplex PCR, while TCRdb's copy carries only in-frame clones and drops some. The sample lists 250,000 or so clones; 70% to 85% were seen once. Input material: peripheral blood. The source is a man at least 80 years old with acute or convalescent COVID-19.

This rearrangement joins TRBV2 to TRBJ2-1; 7 positions agree with TRBD2. This CDR3 has 15 residues. The V and J ends lost 8 bases and 5 bases, in that order; junction bases with no gene match: 12. Looked up from germline, CDR1 is SNHLY and CDR2 is FYNNEI. In DNA, the CDR3 is TGTGCCAGCCATATAGCGGGCAAAGTTAACAATGAGCAGTTCTTC. Translating it yields CASHIAGKVNNEQFF.

This clone was detected a few times. V gene TRBV9 combines with J gene TRBJ2-2, with D possibly TRBD1 on 5 matching bases. Germline V gives CDR1 SGDLS, CDR2 YYNGEE. The V end lost 0 bases, the J end lost 6 bases, and 12 bases lay between the germline ends. This CDR3 comprises 15 residues. CDR3 nucleotides: TGTGCCAGCAGCGTAGGCCAGGGTGCGTCCGGGGAGCTGTTTTTT. It is translated as CASSVGQGASGELFF.

The gene calls are TRBV28 and TRBJ1-2, with 7 bases aligning to TRBD1. The germline CDR1 and CDR2 sequences are MDHEN and SYDVKM. The CDR3 totals 14 residues. With 6 bases clipped from V and 3 bases from J, the junction kept 7 bases outside the gene matches. The CDR3 DNA is TGTGCCAGCAGCTCCCAGGACAGGTACTATGGCTACACCTTC. It yields the protein CASSSQDRYYGYTF.

V usage is TRBV6-5 and J usage is TRBJ1-2; a possible D gene is TRBD1 (6 bases). CDR3 length: 14 amino acids. Germline CDR1 and CDR2: MNHEY and SVGAGI. The V end was cut by 4 bases, the J end by 6 bases, with 15 bases between. The CDR3 here is CASSLNREMDGYTF. The CDR3, as DNA: TGTGCCAGCAGTTTAAACAGGGAGATGGATGGCTACACCTTC.

The genes are TRBV6-5 and TRBJ2-7; 10 bases fit TRBD1. CDR1 and CDR2 from the germline V gene are MNHEY and SVGAGI. The CDR3 has 14 amino acids. Losses at the gene ends were 5 bases for V and 6 bases for J; bases not matched to a gene: 7. CDR3 sequence: CASSNRQGAPEQYF. The CDR3 DNA is TGTGCCAGCAGTAACCGACAGGGGGCCCCCGAGCAGTACTTC.

The genes are TRBV19 and TRBJ2-1, with D unresolved. V was shortened by 3 bases and J by 0 bases, with 12 bases between the two germline ends. CDR1 and CDR2 (germline): LNHDA, SQIVND (reference sequence). There are 16 residues in the CDR3. This CDR3 is CASSIPRRSSYNEQFF. CDR3 coding DNA: TGTGCCAGTAGTATCCCCCGGCGGAGCTCCTACAATGAGCAGTTCTTC.

This clone appeared a few times. The chain is built from TRBV7-9 and TRBJ2-7; 12 bases align to TRBD1. The germline V gene has CDR1 SEHNR and CDR2 FQNEAQ (reference sequence). The CDR3 sequence is 13 residues long. The trim removed 11 bases at V and 4 bases at J, leaving 6 bases unmatched. DNA for the CDR3: TGTGCCGGGGGGACAGGGGGCCCGTACGAGCAGTACTTC. Residues: CAGGTGGPYEQYF.

Here the CDR3 DNA reads TGTGCCAGCAGCCGATACGGGGGGACTAGCGGGCAAGAGACCCAGTACTTC. It codes for CASSRYGGTSGQETQYF. The chain has TRBV7-9 and TRBJ2-5; 12 bases align to TRBD2. V was clipped by 5 bases and J by 2 bases; unmatched bases: 9. In germline, CDR1 is SEHNR, CDR2 FQNEAQ (reference sequence). The CDR3 sequence is 17 residues long.